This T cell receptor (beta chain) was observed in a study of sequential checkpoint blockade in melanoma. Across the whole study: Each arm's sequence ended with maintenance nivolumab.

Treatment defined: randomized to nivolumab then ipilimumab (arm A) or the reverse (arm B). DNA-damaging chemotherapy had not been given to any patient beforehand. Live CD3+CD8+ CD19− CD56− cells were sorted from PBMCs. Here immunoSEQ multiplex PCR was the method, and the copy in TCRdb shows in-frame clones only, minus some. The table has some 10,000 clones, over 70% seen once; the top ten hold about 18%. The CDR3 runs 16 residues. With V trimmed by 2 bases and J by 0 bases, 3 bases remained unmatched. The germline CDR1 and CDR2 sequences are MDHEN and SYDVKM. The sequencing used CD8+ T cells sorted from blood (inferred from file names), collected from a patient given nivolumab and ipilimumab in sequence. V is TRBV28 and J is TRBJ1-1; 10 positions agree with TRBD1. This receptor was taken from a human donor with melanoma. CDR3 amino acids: CASSLGTGAMNTEAFF. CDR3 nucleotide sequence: TGTGCCAGCAGTTTAGGGACAGGGGCCATGAACACTGAAGCTTTCTTT.